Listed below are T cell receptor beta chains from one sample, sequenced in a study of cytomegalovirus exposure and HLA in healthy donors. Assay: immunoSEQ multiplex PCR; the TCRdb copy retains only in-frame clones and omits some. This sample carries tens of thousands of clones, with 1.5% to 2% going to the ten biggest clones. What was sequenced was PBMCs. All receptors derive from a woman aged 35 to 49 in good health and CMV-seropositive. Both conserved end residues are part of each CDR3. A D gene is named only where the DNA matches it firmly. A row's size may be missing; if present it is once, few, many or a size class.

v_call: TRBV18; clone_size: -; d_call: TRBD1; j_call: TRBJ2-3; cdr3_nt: TGTGCCAGCTCAGCATTAGAGGGACAGGGCCCAGATACGCAGTATTTT; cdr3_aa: CASSALEGQGPDTQYF
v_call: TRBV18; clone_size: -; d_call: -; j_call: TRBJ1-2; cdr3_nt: TGTGCCAGCTCATCCGGCAGGGCTACTATGGACTATGGCTACACCTTC; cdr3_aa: CASSSGRATMDYGYTF
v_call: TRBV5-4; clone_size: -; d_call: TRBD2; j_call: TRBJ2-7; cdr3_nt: TGTGCCAGCAGCTGGGGAGGGACGTTCACCTACGAGCAGTACTTC; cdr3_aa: CASSWGGTFTYEQYF
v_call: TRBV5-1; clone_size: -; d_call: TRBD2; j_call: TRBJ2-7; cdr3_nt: TGCGCCAGCAGCAAGGGACTAGCGGGGCCCTACGAGCAGTACTTC; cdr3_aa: CASSKGLAGPYEQYF
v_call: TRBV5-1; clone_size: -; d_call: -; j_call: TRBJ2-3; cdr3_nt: TGCGCCAGCAGCCCCGGGACTCCACGCACAGATACGCAGTATTTT; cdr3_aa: CASSPGTPRTDTQYF
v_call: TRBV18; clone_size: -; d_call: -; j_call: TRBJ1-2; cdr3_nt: TGTGCCAGCTCACAGGGGAACTATGGCTACACCTTC; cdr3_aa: CASSQGNYGYTF
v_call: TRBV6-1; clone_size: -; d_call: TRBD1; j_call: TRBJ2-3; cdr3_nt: TGTGCCAGCAGTGAATGGGACACAGGGGACCCTAGCACAGATACGCAGTATTTT; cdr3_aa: CASSEWDTGDPSTDTQYF
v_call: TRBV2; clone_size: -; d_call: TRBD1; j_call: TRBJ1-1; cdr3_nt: TGTGCCAGCAGCCGTCTGGAGGGACAGGAAGCTTTCTTT; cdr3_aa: CASSRLEGQEAFF
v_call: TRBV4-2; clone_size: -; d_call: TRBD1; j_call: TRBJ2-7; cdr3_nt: TGTGCCAGCAAAGGGACAGGGAATAACGAGCAGTACTTC; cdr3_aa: CASKGTGNNEQYF
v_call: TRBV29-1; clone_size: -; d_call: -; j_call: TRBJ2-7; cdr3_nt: TGCAGCGCCGAGAGCCAGGACTCCTACGAGCAGTACTTC; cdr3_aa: CSAESQDSYEQYF
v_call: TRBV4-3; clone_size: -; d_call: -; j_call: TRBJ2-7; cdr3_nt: TGCGCCAGCAGCCAAGTGCGGGGCTACGAGCAGTACTTC; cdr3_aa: CASSQVRGYEQYF
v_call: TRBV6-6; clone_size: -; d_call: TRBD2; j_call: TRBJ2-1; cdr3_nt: TGTGCCAGCCGGGGAGGGGCGAATGAGCAGTTCTTC; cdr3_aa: CASRGGANEQFF
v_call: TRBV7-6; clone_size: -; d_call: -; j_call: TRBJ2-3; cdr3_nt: TGTGCCAGCAGCTTATGGGGAGGCACAGATACGCAGTATTTT; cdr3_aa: CASSLWGGTDTQYF
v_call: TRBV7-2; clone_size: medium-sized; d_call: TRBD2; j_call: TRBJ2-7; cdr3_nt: TGTGCCAGCAGCCCAGAAGTGGGTAGCGGGAACTACGAGCAGTACTTC; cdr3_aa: CASSPEVGSGNYEQYF
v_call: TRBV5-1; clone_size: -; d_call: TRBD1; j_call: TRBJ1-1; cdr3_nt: TGCGCCAGCAGCTCCAACCCCTCCGGGACAGGAAATGCTGAAGCTTTCTTT; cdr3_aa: CASSSNPSGTGNAEAFF
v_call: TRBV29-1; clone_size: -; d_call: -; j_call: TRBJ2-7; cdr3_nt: TGCAGCGTTGTTTATCTTCTCGGGAACGAGCAGTACTTC; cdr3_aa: CSVVYLLGNEQYF
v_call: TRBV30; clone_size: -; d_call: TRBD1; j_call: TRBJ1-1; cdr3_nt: TGTGCCTGGAGTGAGGGGGCCGAAGCTTTCTTT; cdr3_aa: CAWSEGAEAFF
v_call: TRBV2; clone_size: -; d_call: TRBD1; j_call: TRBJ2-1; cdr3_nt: TGTGCCAGCCGGGGGAGGGACAGGGCCGTCGATGAGCAGTTCTTC; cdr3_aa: CASRGRDRAVDEQFF
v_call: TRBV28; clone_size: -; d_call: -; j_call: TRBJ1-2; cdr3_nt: TGTGCCAGCAGTTTTGGGGCAGTCAAATCCTATGGCTACACCTTC; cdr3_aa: CASSFGAVKSYGYTF
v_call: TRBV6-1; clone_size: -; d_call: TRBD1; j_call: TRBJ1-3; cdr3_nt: TGTGCCAGCAGCGAAGGACAGGTGGGGTTCGTTGGAAACACCATATATTTT; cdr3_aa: CASSEGQVGFVGNTIYF